These T cell receptor beta chains were read from a single sample in a study of regulatory T cells in long-lasting Graves disease. One entry per CDR3 protein results from TCRdb running MiXCR on the multiplex PCR reads. The sample lists 350,000 to 450,000 distinct CDR3 sequences; about a sixth were seen once. These data are also associated with another study on T cells in Graves' hyperthyroidism and ophthalmopathy.

Material: peripheral blood mononuclear cells (PBMCs), obtained at new diagnosis, from a patient treated with antithyroid drugs. These TCRs come from a middle-aged man with Graves disease. CDR3s include the opening cysteine and the closing phenylalanine or tryptophan. D genes are given only for firm matches. Size values are once, few and many counts, or a class for expanded clones, and some rows have none.

clone_size j_call d_call v_call cdr3_nt cdr3_aa
many TRBJ2-7 . TRBV2 TGTGCCAGCAGCTTACGGGGGCCCTACGAGCAGTACTTC CASSLRGPYEQYF
many TRBJ1-1 . TRBV28 TGTGCCAGCAGTTCCCAAACACAGGGACGGAACACTGAAGCTTTCTTT CASSSQTQGRNTEAFF
many TRBJ2-3 TRBD2 TRBV7-8 TGTGCCAGCAGGTCGGGGCGGGGGAGTAGCACAGATACGCAGTATTTT CASRSGRGSSTDTQYF
many TRBJ2-7 TRBD1 TRBV3-1 TGTGCCAGCAGCCAAGGACCCGGGACAGGACCCTACGAGCAGTACTTC CASSQGPGTGPYEQYF
few TRBJ2-7 . TRBV29-1 TGCAGCGTGGGGATGGGCGGAAGCTCCTACGAGCAGTACTTC CSVGMGGSSYEQYF
many TRBJ2-7 . TRBV27 TGTGCCCCCCGTCTAGAGACGCTCTACGAGCAGTACTTC CAPRLETLYEQYF
. TRBJ2-3 TRBD2 TRBV27 TGTGCCAGCAGTCGGATAGCGGGGGGCGCAGATACGCAGTATTTT CASSRIAGGADTQYF
many TRBJ1-1 . TRBV5-1 TGCGCCAGCAGCCTTGGTAGAAGTTTGAACACTGAAGCTTTCTTT CASSLGRSLNTEAFF
many TRBJ1-1 TRBD1 TRBV5-1 TGCGCCAGCCGCCGGTCCGAGGGGGCAACTTCCGAAGCTTTCTTT CASRRSEGATSEAFF
many TRBJ2-5 TRBD2 TRBV20-1 TGCAGCCACCGGGTTGGGGGGGGGGAGACCCAGTACTTC CSHRVGGGETQYF
. TRBJ2-5 . TRBV2 TGTGCCAGCATGGAGACAGCAAACCAAGAGACCCAGTACTTC CASMETANQETQYF
many TRBJ2-5 . TRBV6-1 TGTGCCAGCAGCCGTCAAGAGACCCAGTACTTC CASSRQETQYF
many TRBJ1-1 TRBD1 TRBV28 TGCGCCAGCAGCTCCTGGACAGGGAACACTGAAGCTTTCTTT CASSSWTGNTEAFF